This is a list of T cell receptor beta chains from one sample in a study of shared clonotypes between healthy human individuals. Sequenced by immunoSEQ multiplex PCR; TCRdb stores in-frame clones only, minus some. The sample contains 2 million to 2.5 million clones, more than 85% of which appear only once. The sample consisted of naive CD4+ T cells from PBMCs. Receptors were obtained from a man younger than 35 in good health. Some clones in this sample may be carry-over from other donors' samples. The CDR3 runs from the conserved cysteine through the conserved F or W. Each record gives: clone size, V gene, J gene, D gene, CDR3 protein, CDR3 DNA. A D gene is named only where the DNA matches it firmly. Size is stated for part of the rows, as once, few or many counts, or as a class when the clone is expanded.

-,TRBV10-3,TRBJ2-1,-,CAISVSIGVSYNEQFF,TGTGCCATCAGTGTTTCTATCGGGGTCTCCTACAATGAGCAGTTCTTC
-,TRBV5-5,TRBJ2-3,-,CASSQGGGGSTDTQYF,TGTGCCAGCAGCCAGGGAGGCGGGGGCAGTACAGATACGCAGTATTTT
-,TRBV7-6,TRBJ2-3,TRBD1,CAQGGVKWGICTDTQYF,TGTGCCCAAGGGGGCGTCAAGTGGGGAATATGCACAGATACGCAGTATTTT
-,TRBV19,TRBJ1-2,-,CASSLRGNYGYTF,TGTGCCAGTAGTCTGAGGGGCAACTATGGCTACACCTTC
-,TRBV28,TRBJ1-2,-,CASSSPGYYYGYTF,TGTGCCAGCAGTTCCCCGGGGTACTACTATGGCTACACCTTC
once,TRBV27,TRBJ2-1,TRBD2,CASSFMTSGRQSYNEQFF,TGTGCCAGCAGTTTTATGACTAGCGGGAGACAGTCCTACAATGAGCAGTTCTTC
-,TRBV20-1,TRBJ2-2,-,CSASRSGELFF,TGCAGTGCTAGTCGCTCCGGGGAGCTGTTTTTT
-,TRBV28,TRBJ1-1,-,CASSSRTRFNTEAFF,TGTGCCAGCAGTTCCCGGACCCGCTTCAACACTGAAGCTTTCTTT
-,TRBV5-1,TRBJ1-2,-,CASSRVPNYGYTF,TGCGCCAGCAGCCGAGTCCCTAACTATGGCTACACCTTC
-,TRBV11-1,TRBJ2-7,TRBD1,CASSSADRGYEQYF,TGTGCCAGCAGCTCCGCGGACAGGGGTTACGAGCAGTACTTC
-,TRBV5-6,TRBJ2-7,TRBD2,CASSSSLAGGSYEQYF,TGTGCCAGCAGCTCGTCACTAGCGGGAGGTTCATACGAGCAGTACTTC
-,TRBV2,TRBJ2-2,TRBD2,CASSGRGAGELFF,TGTGCCAGCAGCGGCCGGGGGGCCGGGGAGCTGTTTTTT
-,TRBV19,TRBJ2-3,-,CASSKGLETADTQYF,TGTGCCAGTAGTAAGGGACTCGAAACGGCAGATACGCAGTATTTT
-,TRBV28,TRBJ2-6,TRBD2,CASSFRGAGANVLTF,TGTGCCAGCAGTTTTCGGGGGGCTGGGGCCAACGTCCTGACTTTC
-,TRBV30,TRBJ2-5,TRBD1,CAWKGQDLVKTQYF,TGTGCCTGGAAGGGACAGGACCTTGTTAAGACCCAGTACTTC
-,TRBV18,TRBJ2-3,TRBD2,CASSPNMGGTDTQYF,TGTGCCAGCTCACCTAATATGGGAGGGACAGATACGCAGTATTTT
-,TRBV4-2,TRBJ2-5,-,CASSPTIDRQETQYF,TGTGCCAGCAGCCCGACGATTGACAGACAAGAGACCCAGTACTTC
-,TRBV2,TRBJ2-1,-,CASTGQPQGPSYNEQFF,TGTGCCAGCACCGGACAGCCCCAGGGCCCCTCCTACAATGAGCAGTTCTTC
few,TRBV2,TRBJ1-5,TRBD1,CASSGTGDQPQHF,TGTGCCAGCAGCGGGACAGGGGATCAGCCCCAGCATTTT
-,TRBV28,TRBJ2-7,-,CASSPGTTSSYEQYF,TGTGCCAGCAGTCCCGGGACAACCAGCTCCTACGAGCAGTACTTC
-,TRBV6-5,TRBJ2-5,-,CASSWGPRETQYF,TGTGCCAGCAGTTGGGGACCGAGGGAGACCCAGTACTTC
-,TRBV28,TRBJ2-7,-,CASSSPWVLSSYEQYF,TGTGCCAGCAGTTCCCCCTGGGTGTTGAGCTCCTACGAGCAGTACTTC
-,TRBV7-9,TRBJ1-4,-,CASSFRLATNEKLFF,TGTGCCAGCAGCTTTAGGCTTGCAACTAATGAAAAACTGTTTTTT
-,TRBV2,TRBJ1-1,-,CASSIQGYTEAFF,TGTGCCAGCAGTATTCAGGGTTACACTGAAGCTTTCTTT
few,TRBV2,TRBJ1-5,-,CASSEDSQPQHF,TGTGCCAGCAGTGAAGACAGCCAGCCCCAGCATTTT